The clone carrying this T cell receptor beta chain was counted once. The data were taken from a study of blood T cell repertoires in COVID-19. Study details: Samples of COVID-19 (acute and convalescent) were obtained from the United States, Italy and Spain. In each case, the material was cDNA or gDNA derived from T cells, B-cell-depleted T cells, or PBMCs.

Per the study methods: Amplification from reference gene primers served as the basis for estimated nucleated cell counts. Profiling relied on immunoSEQ multiplex PCR, and the TCRdb table lists in-frame clones only, not all of them. From that table come the V and J calls and clone size; the DNA was used to work out D and trimming. Of under 95,000 clones in the sample, over 65% were seen once. Germline V gene data show CDR1 as KGHSH and CDR2 as LQKENI. This CDR3 comprises 15 residues. Trimming removed 4 bases from V and 5 bases from J; junction bases left unmatched: 2. The chain recombines TRBV18 with TRBJ2-6, with 10 bases lining up with TRBD1. The sequencing sample was made of peripheral blood. This sequence originates from a human donor in a cohort sampled during active COVID-19. The CDR3 spells CASSQDRGRANVLTF. The DNA of the CDR3 is TGTGCCAGCTCACAAGACAGGGGGCGGGCCAACGTCCTGACTTTC.